The present T cell receptor beta chain was sequenced within a study of CD8 T cells in ankylosing spondylitis (dated by TCRdb to between 2016 and 2019). For the wider study: T cell receptor beta repertoires were profiled in healthy donors and ankylosing spondylitis patients so that disease-linked TCR variants could be found. The full study cohort was made up of about two dozen ankylosing spondylitis patients and about a hundred healthy donors. Peripheral blood was sampled, and synovial fluid was also collected from ankylosing spondylitis patients. On the study overall, not on this receptor specifically: A CD8+ phenotype was shown by the disease-linked clones, which were found at relatively low frequencies in peripheral blood. Blood from ankylosing spondylitis patients appeared to be characterized by a TCR beta motif composed of eight or nine highly homologous amino acid variants. Some motif variants were previously reported in synovial fluid and blood of reactive arthritis patients, suggesting common disease-initiation mechanisms. According to the report, matched synovial fluid samples from ankylosing spondylitis patients were significantly enriched for the disease-linked clones.

As regards this clonotype: Its recognized antigen is unknown. The sample holds no much larger clone one base away, and base qualities are not on file.

V is pruned by 6 bases and J by 2 bases, leaving 6 bases of the junction without a gene match. Taken from cysteine to phenylalanine, the CDR3 has 15 residues. Only CDR3 DNA is held: 45 bases, read in frame from base 1. For CDR1 and CDR2, the germline V gene lists SGHAT and FQNNGV. The reads were generated on an Illumina HiSeq 2500. TCR beta libraries were prepared by quantitative 5'-RACE with molecular barcodes. The paper's data handling went like this. Disease-linked TCR variants were identified with a new computational method built on a probabilistic model of VDJ rearrangement. TCRdb redid the processing of the public reads, applying fastp at Q25 and MiXCR, and retained in-frame beta chains. Under each unique CDR3 protein, matching rows form one entry showing the most common genes and DNA. Clone size and V and J calls follow TCRdb, not the original study. The table for this sample lists about 340,000 distinct CDR3 sequences; around 20% of them were counted only once. The ten largest clonotypes hold around 14% of the sample.

The sequencing input was blood, either unsorted or a sorted T cell fraction (not recorded which). The sequence was collected from a male donor with ankylosing spondylitis or in good health (not recorded which). The chain is made from TRBV11-2 and TRBJ1-4, and TRBD1 aligns with 7 junction nucleotides. The DNA sequence follows: TGTGCCAGCAGTACACGGGGACAGACTAATGAAAAACTGTTTTTT. It translates to CASSTRGQTNEKLFF.